This T cell receptor beta chain came from a study of T cells in Graves' hyperthyroidism and ophthalmopathy (dated by TCRdb to about 2019). Context from the whole study: Peripheral blood was sampled at the time of initial diagnosis, prior to any treatment. TCR V-J signatures able to tell the groups apart were searched for in a discovery cohort of 95 to 100 patients, of whom more than 40 had Graves' ophthalmopathy and roughly 59 had stable Graves' hyperthyroidism. An independent validation cohort of fewer than 20 hyperthyroidism patients and over 15 patients who later progressed to ophthalmopathy tested prospective prediction of ophthalmopathy. The 75 to 100 discovery patients were divided at random into training and test sets in a 7:3 ratio. In roughly six Graves' hyperthyroidism patients, the study also compared T-cell repertoires from thyroid tissue with T-cell repertoires from blood. After sampling, hyperthyroidism patients received methimazole starting at 30 mg daily, and ophthalmopathy patients received high-dose intravenous methylprednisolone. TCR Vbeta CDR3 sequencing of roughly 140 peripheral blood samples (over 40 ophthalmopathy, roughly 72 hyperthyroidism and roughly 17 progressor patients) is reported in the paper.

The TCR beta CDR3 regions were amplified from the RNA transcripts. The TCR CDR3 was subjected to a first round of RT-PCR using the HTBI primer set and the Qiagen OneStep RT-PCR kit. Libraries were constructed in a second round of multiplex PCR, after which size selection and purification were carried out. The libraries were sequenced on an Illumina HiSeq2000 using paired-end 100 bp reads. The authors' analysis ran thus. Raw data were processed with SOAPnuke, discarding reads with adapters, uncalled bases, mean Phred below 15, or no exact constant-primer or identifier match. High-quality paired reads were merged with COPE v1.2.5, and unique nucleotide sequences were defined as clonotypes. MiTCR v1.1 was used to align the clonotypes against IMGT TRBV, TRBD and TRBJ reference segments. Only V-J combinations with frequency above 0.0001, covering about 99% of repertoires, were analysed. A TCS score was defined as the ratio between F50 (clonal expansion) and ExV (chaos), using BLOSUM62-based TCRdist between CDR3 peptides within each V-J. Welch's t-statistics and random forest reduced roughly 500 V-J features to 13, which were used in a naive Bayes classifier (R e1071). The public reads were quality trimmed at Q25 with fastp and then assembled into clones with MiXCR by TCRdb, keeping productive beta chains. Each entry merges the rows of one CDR3 protein and shows their most common DNA and genes. The V and J calls were not made by the authors but by TCRdb's processing. The sample includes roughly 720,000 distinct CDR3 sequences, with 15% to 20% observed a single time. Roughly 16% of the sample is in the top ten clones.

Stable Graves' hyperthyroidism was defined as no progression to ophthalmopathy during 18 months of follow-up. Hyperthyroidism patients were aged 18 to 65 years and newly diagnosed, with disease duration of less than 2 months. Patients with uncontrolled infections, other autoimmune diseases, pregnancy or lactation were excluded. Diagnoses relied on clinical symptoms, serum thyroxine and TRAb, thyroid ultrasound and orbital computed tomography. PBMCs were separated from roughly 9.3 ml of fresh peripheral blood using Ficoll-Paque density gradient centrifugation. Trizol reagent was used to extract total RNA, and RNA quality was then checked on an Agilent 2100 Bioanalyzer. Here is what the overall study found, with its caveats: Most expanded thyroid clonotypes (frequency above 0.001) were also detected in blood, a finding suggesting that blood repertoires may reflect thyroid immune responses. Ophthalmopathy was separated from stable hyperthyroidism by a 13 V-J signature model, with over 85% sensitivity and about 81% specificity obtained in cross-validation and 80%/75% obtained in testing. In validation, the model predicted progression to ophthalmopathy a median of around 6.5 months before onset, with about 67% sensitivity and almost 75% specificity. No statistical method was used to fix the sample size in advance, and group allocation was not hidden from the investigators.

The germline V end is reduced by 2 bases and the J end by 7 bases; junction bases left unmatched: 5. CDR1 DFQATT and CDR2 SNEGSKA are derived from the germline V gene (reference sequence). Counted from cysteine to phenylalanine, this CDR3 has 14 amino acids. The entry retains the CDR3 DNA only, 42 bases that are in frame from base 1. This clonotype was detected ten times or more. Its cognate antigen has yet to be identified. There are no base qualities to consult, and no much larger clone falls within one base. The sequence was obtained from a man aged 45 to 65 with Graves' hyperthyroidism. The source material was blood. Recombination joined TRBV20-1 with TRBJ1-6; TRBD1 fits 7 bases in the junction. The nucleotides read TGCAGTGCTAGATTGACAGGGAGGAATTCACCCCTCCACTTT. This is translated as CSARLTGRNSPLHF.